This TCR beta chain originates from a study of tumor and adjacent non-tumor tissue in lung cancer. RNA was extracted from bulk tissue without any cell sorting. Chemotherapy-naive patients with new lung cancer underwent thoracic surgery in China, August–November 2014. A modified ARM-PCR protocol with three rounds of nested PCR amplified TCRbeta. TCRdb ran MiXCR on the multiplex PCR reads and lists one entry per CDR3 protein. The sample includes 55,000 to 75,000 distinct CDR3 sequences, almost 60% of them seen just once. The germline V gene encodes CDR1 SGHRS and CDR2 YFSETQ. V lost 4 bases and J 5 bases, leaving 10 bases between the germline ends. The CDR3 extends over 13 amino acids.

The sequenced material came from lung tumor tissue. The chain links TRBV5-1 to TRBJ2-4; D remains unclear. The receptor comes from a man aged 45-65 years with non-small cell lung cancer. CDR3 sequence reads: CASSPDIQNIQYF. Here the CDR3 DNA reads TGCGCCAGCAGCCCTGACATACAAAACATTCAGTACTTC.